Listed below are T cell receptor beta chains from one sample, sequenced in a study of blood T cell repertoires in COVID-19. Assay used: immunoSEQ multiplex PCR; TCRdb lists only in-frame clones, some missing. The sample holds about 230,000 clones, 65% to 90% seen once. Sample: peripheral blood. These TCRs come from a man in his forties or fifties with COVID-19, enrolled during active disease. Both conserved end residues are part of each CDR3. D genes are given only for firm matches. Expanded clones are given a class, and other clones once, few, many or no size at all.

14 | TRBJ1-1 | - | - | TRBV6-5 | CASTPTWGHTEAFF | TGTGCCAGCACCCCGACTTGGGGGCACACTGAAGCTTTCTTT
15 | TRBJ1-5 | - | TRBD1 | TRBV19 | CASSMGTGPWKPQHF | TGTGCCAGTAGTATGGGGACAGGCCCTTGGAAGCCCCAGCATTTT
14 | TRBJ2-5 | - | - | TRBV4-1 | CASSRVLAQETQYF | TGCGCCAGCAGCCGAGTACTAGCACAAGAGACCCAGTACTTC
12 | TRBJ2-7 | - | - | TRBV2 | CASSIRLVEQYF | TGTGCCAGCAGTATCAGGTTGGTCGAGCAGTACTTC
13 | TRBJ1-1 | - | - | TRBV6-2/TRBV6-3 | CASSYTVNTEAFF | TGTGCCAGCAGTTATACAGTAAACACTGAAGCTTTCTTT
15 | TRBJ2-7 | once | - | TRBV21-1 | CASSKAEKGAREQYF | TGTGCCAGCAGCAAAGCGGAAAAGGGGGCACGAGAGCAGTACTTC
13 | TRBJ1-2 | - | TRBD1 | TRBV19 | CASRTGTFYGYTF | TGTGCCAGTAGGACAGGGACCTTCTATGGCTACACCTTC
14 | TRBJ2-1 | - | - | TRBV30 | CAWSELASYNEQFF | TGTGCCTGGAGTGAACTAGCCTCCTACAATGAGCAGTTCTTC
15 | TRBJ2-3 | - | - | TRBV11-3 | CASSLEGARTDTQYF | TGTGCCAGCAGCTTAGAGGGGGCGCGGACAGATACGCAGTATTTT
15 | TRBJ2-5 | - | - | TRBV9 | CASSVNQGVQETQYF | TGTGCCAGCAGCGTTAACCAGGGTGTCCAAGAGACCCAGTACTTC
16 | TRBJ2-5 | - | TRBD1 | TRBV9 | CASSPGGGTGQETQYF | TGTGCCAGCAGCCCCGGTGGTGGGACAGGACAAGAGACCCAGTACTTC
13 | TRBJ1-1 | - | - | TRBV5-4 | CASSVRLNTEAFF | TGTGCCAGCAGCGTCAGATTGAACACTGAAGCTTTCTTT
15 | TRBJ2-5 | - | - | TRBV11-2 | CASSLTGTLQETQYF | TGTGCCAGCAGCTTAACCGGGACTCTGCAAGAGACCCAGTACTTC
15 | TRBJ1-1 | - | - | TRBV3-1/TRBV3-2 | CASSQDYTGRTEAFF | TGTGCCAGCAGCCAAGATTATACAGGGCGAACTGAAGCTTTCTTT
18 | TRBJ1-1 | - | TRBD1 | TRBV4-1 | CASRERGQRRHVNTEAFF | TGCGCCAGCAGGGAGAGGGGGCAAAGACGGCATGTGAACACTGAAGCTTTCTTT
17 | TRBJ1-6 | - | TRBD1 | TRBV5-4 | CASSLAGTGPSNSPLHF | TGTGCCAGCAGCTTGGCCGGGACAGGGCCCTCAAATTCACCCCTCCACTTT
13 | TRBJ1-6 | - | - | TRBV19 | CASSMRTDSPLHF | TGTGCCAGTAGTATGAGAACAGATTCACCCCTCCACTTT
17 | TRBJ2-3 | - | TRBD2 | TRBV13 | CASSPGTSGGTTDTQYF | TGTGCCAGCAGCCCCGGGACTAGCGGGGGTACGACAGATACGCAGTATTTT
15 | TRBJ1-1 | once | - | TRBV5-1 | CASTLGEGTYTEAFF | TGCGCCAGCACCCTGGGGGAGGGGACTTACACTGAAGCTTTCTTT
14 | TRBJ2-5 | - | TRBD2 | TRBV6-5 | CASSPNWGGETQYF | TGTGCCAGCAGTCCCAACTGGGGGGGGGAGACCCAGTACTTC
17 | TRBJ2-7 | - | TRBD2 | TRBV27 | CASSSLVSGGIIYEQYF | TGTGCCAGCAGTTCCCTAGTTAGCGGGGGAATAATCTACGAGCAGTACTTC
17 | TRBJ1-5 | - | - | TRBV18 | CASSATGRMLSNQPQHF | TGTGCCAGCTCCGCAACAGGCAGGATGTTAAGCAATCAGCCCCAGCATTTT
13 | TRBJ2-7 | - | TRBD1 | TRBV18 | CASSTGQGYEQYF | TGTGCCAGCTCAACTGGACAGGGCTACGAGCAGTACTTC
13 | TRBJ1-1 | - | - | TRBV2 | CASSEVGSSAAFF | TGTGCCAGCAGTGAGGTGGGCAGTTCGGCAGCTTTCTTT
15 | TRBJ2-3 | - | - | TRBV24-1 | CATSDLQPGGDTQYF | TGTGCCACCAGTGATTTGCAGCCCGGAGGAGATACGCAGTATTTT
17 | TRBJ2-3 | few | TRBD2 | TRBV4-1 | CASSPLAGAAFTDTQYF | TGCGCCAGCAGCCCTCTAGCGGGGGCCGCGTTCACAGATACGCAGTATTTT
14 | TRBJ2-7 | - | TRBD1 | TRBV27 | CASSFRDRPYEQYF | TGTGCCAGCAGTTTCCGGGACAGGCCCTACGAGCAGTACTTC
14 | TRBJ1-6 | - | - | TRBV7-2 | CASSITGSRSPLHF | TGTGCCAGCAGCATAACAGGGTCGCGGTCACCCCTCCACTTT
15 | TRBJ1-1 | - | TRBD1 | TRBV3-1/TRBV3-2 | CASTRTGGGNTEAFF | TGTGCCAGCACCCGGACAGGGGGCGGGAACACTGAAGCTTTCTTT
15 | TRBJ1-1 | - | TRBD1 | TRBV9 | CASSAWTGGGTEAFF | TGTGCCAGCAGCGCCTGGACAGGGGGCGGAACTGAAGCTTTCTTT
13 | TRBJ2-3 | few | TRBD2 | TRBV6-2/TRBV6-3 | CASSFLAGDTQYF | TGTGCCAGCAGTTTTCTAGCGGGGGATACGCAGTATTTT
16 | TRBJ1-1 | - | - | TRBV11-2 | CASSSTGYPMNTEAFF | TGTGCCAGCAGCTCCACAGGGTACCCCATGAACACTGAAGCTTTCTTT
13 | TRBJ1-2 | - | - | TRBV3-1/TRBV3-2 | CASSLQGTDGYTF | TGTGCCAGCAGTTTACAGGGTACGGATGGCTACACCTTC
19 | TRBJ1-5 | many | - | TRBV3-1/TRBV3-2 | CASSPPAGEVVETNQPQHF | TGTGCCAGCAGCCCTCCGGCGGGGGAAGTAGTGGAGACCAATCAGCCCCAGCATTTT
14 | TRBJ1-1 | - | - | TRBV18 | CASSPRTGNTEAFF | TGTGCCAGCTCACCTAGAACAGGGAACACTGAAGCTTTCTTT
15 | TRBJ2-5 | - | TRBD1 | TRBV9 | CASSAGGTGPETQYF | TGTGCCAGCAGCGCGGGTGGGACAGGACCAGAGACCCAGTACTTC
15 | TRBJ1-4 | many | - | TRBV11-2 | CASSKNTLGVEKLFF | TGTGCCAGCAGCAAAAACACGTTAGGGGTTGAAAAACTGTTTTTT
15 | TRBJ1-4 | - | - | TRBV7-8 | CASSSAPDKEEKLFF | TGTGCCAGCAGCTCAGCCCCGGACAAGGAGGAAAAACTGTTTTTT
14 | TRBJ2-2 | - | - | TRBV14 | CASRGTWNTGELFF | TGTGCCAGCCGGGGGACTTGGAACACCGGGGAGCTGTTTTTT
12 | TRBJ1-1 | - | - | TRBV12-3/TRBV12-4 | CASSWTGTEAFF | TGTGCCAGCAGTTGGACTGGCACTGAAGCTTTCTTT
19 | TRBJ2-5 | - | TRBD2 | TRBV2 | CASSALTITTSGGIRTQYF | TGTGCCAGCAGTGCCCTAACCATAACGACTAGCGGGGGTATCCGGACCCAGTACTTC
15 | TRBJ1-3 | - | - | TRBV3-1/TRBV3-2 | CASTPTQNSGNTIYF | TGTGCCAGCACCCCTACCCAAAACTCTGGAAACACCATATATTTT
15 | TRBJ1-1 | - | - | TRBV4-2 | CASSQESNRDSQAFF | TGTGCCAGCAGCCAAGAAAGTAATCGGGACTCCCAGGCTTTCTTT
12 | TRBJ2-7 | - | - | TRBV11-2 | CASSLDGGEQYF | TGTGCCAGCAGCTTAGATGGGGGGGAGCAGTACTTC
16 | TRBJ2-1 | - | TRBD2 | TRBV10-3 | CAIGLSGGVSYNEQFF | TGTGCCATCGGGCTCAGCGGGGGGGTTTCCTACAATGAGCAGTTCTTC
14 | TRBJ2-7 | once | - | TRBV4-1 | CASSQEYRGVEQYF | TGCGCCAGCAGCCAAGAGTATCGGGGAGTCGAGCAGTACTTC
15 | TRBJ2-7 | - | TRBD1 | TRBV5-6 | CASSTSRTGLYEQYF | TGTGCCAGCAGCACCTCAAGGACAGGGTTGTACGAGCAGTACTTC
15 | TRBJ2-1 | - | - | TRBV5-1 | CASSLDRPGGNEQFF | TGCGCCAGCAGCTTGGACAGACCCGGAGGCAATGAGCAGTTCTTC
14 | TRBJ2-1 | - | - | TRBV13 | CASSPGPAKNEQFF | TGTGCCAGCAGCCCGGGTCCGGCCAAAAATGAGCAGTTCTTC
13 | TRBJ1-2 | - | TRBD1 | TRBV19 | CASSLGGAGSYTF | TGTGCCAGCAGCCTAGGGGGCGCAGGGAGCTACACCTTC
16 | TRBJ1-2 | - | - | TRBV20-1 | CSASRASDSANYGYTF | TGCAGTGCTAGTAGAGCTTCGGACAGTGCTAACTATGGCTACACCTTC